This passage covers 30 T cell receptor beta chains from one sample sequenced in a study of T-cell memory formation after mild COVID-19. TCRdb re-derived calls from the 5' RACE reads in MiXCR, one entry per CDR3 protein. The sample includes about 430,000 distinct CDR3 sequences, roughly 17% of them seen just once. Sequences were obtained from PBMCs or a T cell subset sorted from them (not recorded which). All receptors come from a man younger than 35 who had mild COVID-19 (a few samples of this study predate the infection). Cell type and time point are not known.

The chain is built from TRBV4-3 and TRBJ2-1; D remains unclear. The V end was cut by 0 bases, the J end by 6 bases, with 9 bases between. The CDR3 extends over 14 amino acids. Germline V gene sequence: CDR1 LGHNA, CDR2 YSLEER. In DNA, the CDR3 is TGCGCCAGCAGCCAAGATCCGAGGATCAATGAGCAGTTCTTC. This translates into CASSQDPRINEQFF.

This clonotype appeared a few times. The V gene is TRBV6-2 or TRBV6-3, the J gene TRBJ2-2, with TRBD1 matching 8 bases. The CDR3 contains 17 residues. Germline V gives CDR1 MNHEY, CDR2 SVGEGT. After removal of 6 bases from V and 4 bases from J, the junction contained 13 bases not matched to a gene. CDR3 residues: CASRFQSGQGPTGELFF. DNA for the CDR3: TGTGCCAGCAGATTCCAGTCAGGACAGGGACCCACCGGGGAGCTGTTTTTT.

The gene calls are TRBV11-2 and TRBJ2-2; TRBD1 or TRBD2 may be the D gene (6 bases each). CDR1 SGHAT and CDR2 FQNNGV come from the germline V gene. CDR3 length: 15 residues. Trimming cost V 3 bases and J 5 bases, with 13 bases left between them. Here the CDR3 reads CASSLGGRSTGELFF. The CDR3 region has the DNA TGTGCCAGCAGCTTGGGGGGCAGATCGACCGGGGAGCTGTTTTTT.

V and J are TRBV4-2 and TRBJ1-3; D gene unclear. The germline gives CDR1 LGHNA, CDR2 YNFKEQ. The V gene lost 4 bases and the J gene lost 0 bases, with 16 bases spanning the gap. The CDR3 contains 17 residues. The CDR3 is CASSLILTADSGNTIYF. In nucleotides, the CDR3 is TGTGCCAGCAGCCTCATCCTGACGGCTGACTCTGGAAACACCATATATTTT.

This clonotype showed up just a few times. This chain uses TRBV2 with TRBJ1-4; 9 bases match TRBD1. J was trimmed by 6 bases and V by 7 bases; bases with no gene match: 6. Germline CDR1 and CDR2: SNHLY and FYNNEI. This CDR3 has 14 amino acids. The chain's CDR3 is CASTGQGGYEKLFF. The CDR3 DNA reads TGTGCCAGCACGGGACAGGGTGGCTATGAAAAACTGTTTTTT.

This clonotype showed up many times. The chain uses TRBV9 and TRBJ2-3; tentatively, D is TRBD1 or TRBD2 (5 bases each). The V gene's germline CDR1 is SGDLS and CDR2 YYNGEE. The CDR3 extends over 14 amino acids. V was shortened by 2 bases and J by 2 bases, with 9 bases between the two germline ends. In nucleotides, the CDR3 is TGTGCCAGCAGCGTGGGGGAACTCACAGATACGCAGTATTTT. Protein sequence: CASSVGELTDTQYF.

The rearrangement uses TRBV12-3 or TRBV12-4 and TRBJ1-1; no clear D. CDR3 length: 14 amino acids. V shed 3 bases and J shed 4 bases, with 12 bases lying between them. CDR3 residues: CASSFVGMGTEAFF. The DNA of the CDR3 is TGTGCCAGCAGTTTTGTGGGAATGGGCACTGAAGCTTTCTTT.

V and J are TRBV7-8 and TRBJ2-3, with D perhaps matching TRBD1 or TRBD2 (6 bases each). V gave up 2 bases and J gave up 3 bases, with 9 bases separating them. This CDR3 region has 14 residues. In germline, CDR1 is SGHVS, CDR2 FQNEAQ. The DNA for the CDR3 is TGTGCCAGCAGCTTAAGGGGGGAGACAGATACGCAGTATTTT. This codes for CASSLRGETDTQYF.

The chain employs TRBV11-2 and TRBJ2-1; D is ambiguous. This CDR3 spans 15 amino acids. Between the trimmed V and J ends, which lost 1 base and 9 bases, there was a span of 16 bases. CDR1 SGHAT and CDR2 FQNNGV come from the germline V gene. This chain's CDR3 is CASSLASYRYSEQFF. CDR3 nucleotides: TGTGCCAGCAGCTTAGCGTCTTATCGGTATAGTGAGCAGTTCTTC.

This clonotype was picked up many times. The CDR3 reads CASSLGRGGNEQFF. The CDR3 DNA reads TGTGCCAGCAGCTTAGGTAGGGGGGGCAATGAGCAGTTCTTC. V and J are TRBV11-2 and TRBJ2-1, with D possibly matching TRBD2 (7 bases). Germline CDR1 SGHAT, CDR2 FQNNGV. The CDR3 is 14 residues long. Between the trimmed V and J ends, which lost 1 base and 6 bases, there was a span of 10 bases.

The CDR3 loop reads CASSQDSDAGNQPQHF. The CDR3 region has the DNA TGTGCCAGCAGCCAAGATTCGGACGCGGGCAATCAGCCCCAGCATTTT. The V gene is TRBV4-2, the J gene TRBJ1-5; the D is unclear. Trimming removed 0 bases from V and 2 bases from J, with 11 bases in between. There are 16 residues in the CDR3. Germline V gene lookup returns CDR1 LGHNA and CDR2 YNFKEQ.

There are a few counts of this clonotype. The rearrangement joins TRBV12-3 or TRBV12-4 to TRBJ1-1; 8 nucleotides match TRBD1. This CDR3 is 13 amino acids long. After removal of 6 bases from V and 6 bases from J, the junction contained 6 bases not matched to a gene. This CDR3 reads CASSTDRGAEAFF. In DNA, the CDR3 is TGTGCCAGCAGCACAGACAGGGGTGCTGAAGCTTTCTTT.

Many counts were recorded for this clonotype. The chain links TRBV30 to TRBJ1-5; TRBD1 is a possible D gene (5 bases). V was cut by 5 bases and J by 6 bases, with 23 bases left in between. In germline, CDR1 is GTSNPN, CDR2 SVGIG (reference sequence). CDR3 size: 16 residues. CDR3 DNA sequence: TGTGCCTGGTCTATAATGGGGGGAAGTCAAGGTCAGCCCCAGCATTTT. Protein sequence: CAWSIMGGSQGQPQHF.

This clonotype showed up just a few times. The chain combines TRBV2 with TRBJ2-2; 14 bases are a match to TRBD2. V shed 5 bases and J 3 bases; nucleotides not matched to a gene: 8. The germline CDR1 and CDR2 sequences are SNHLY and FYNNEI. The length of the CDR3 is 18 residues. For the CDR3, the DNA is TGTGCCAGCAGTCCCCGGACTAGCGGGGGGTCGGACACCGGGGAGCTGTTTTTT. This sequence encodes CASSPRTSGGSDTGELFF. Complete variable domain (other parts from reference TRBV2 and TRBJ2-2): EPEVTQTPSHQVTQMGQEVILRCVPISNHLYFYWYRQILGQKVEFLVSFYNNEISEKSEIFDDQFSVERPDGSNFTLKIRSTKLEDSAMYFCASSPRTSGGSDTGELFFGEGSRLTVL.

This clonotype was recorded many times. The rearrangement links TRBV4-1 to TRBJ2-7; tentatively, D is TRBD2 (6 bases). In germline, CDR1 is MGHRA, CDR2 YSYEKL. The CDR3 runs to 16 residues. V lost 0 bases, J lost 3 bases, and 15 bases lay in between. CDR3 bases: TGCGCCAGCAGCCAAGAACCGGGAGTAAGGCTCTACGAGCAGTACTTC. As protein: CASSQEPGVRLYEQYF.

The chain links TRBV12-3 or TRBV12-4 to TRBJ2-1; TRBD2 matches 15 bases. This CDR3 comprises 15 residues. The V and J ends lost 5 bases and 9 bases, in that order; junction bases with no gene match: 5. The CDR3 DNA follows: TGTGCCAGCAGTCCTGGACTAGCGGGGGGGTCTGAGCAGTTCTTC. It is translated as CASSPGLAGGSEQFF.

This clonotype was detected ten times or more. This chain connects TRBV5-4 to TRBJ1-2; D call uncertain. Trimming pared 1 base from V and 4 bases from J, leaving 8 bases between. Germline V gives CDR1 SGHNT, CDR2 YYREEE (reference sequence). This CDR3 spans 13 amino acids. The CDR3 spells CASSLSGVYGYTF. CDR3 DNA sequence: TGTGCCAGCAGCTTGTCTGGCGTCTATGGCTACACCTTC.

The chain employs TRBV6-6 and TRBJ1-3; 7 nucleotides align to TRBD1. With 4 bases clipped from V and 0 bases from J, the junction kept 3 bases outside the gene matches. Germline CDR1 and CDR2: MNHNY and SVGAGI (reference sequence). The CDR3 extends over 15 amino acids. The CDR3 DNA sequence: TGTGCCAGCAGTTCAAGGGGGCTCTCTGGAAACACCATATATTTT. This translates into CASSSRGLSGNTIYF.

This clonotype occurred a few times. This chain connects TRBV15 to TRBJ1-5; no definite D call. The CDR3 consists of 15 residues. The germline gives CDR1 LNHNV, CDR2 YYDKDF (reference sequence). Trimming pared 1 base from V and 4 bases from J, leaving 11 bases between. The CDR3 sequence is CATSRGRANNQPQHF. The DNA of the CDR3 is TGTGCCACCAGCAGAGGTCGCGCAAATAATCAGCCCCAGCATTTT.

This chain joins TRBV6-5 and TRBJ2-7, with D perhaps matching TRBD2 (5 bases). Germline assignment: CDR1 MNHEY and CDR2 SVGAGI. The CDR3 extends over 15 amino acids. The germline V and J ends were trimmed by 6 bases and 3 bases, with 18 bases remaining between them. Written as DNA, the CDR3 is TGTGCCAGCAGCCAGAACACCGGGATTAACTACGAGCAGTACTTC. Encoded protein: CASSQNTGINYEQYF.

This clonotype was found a few times. In DNA, the CDR3 is TGTGCCAGCAGCTTGGCGGGGGGGGCGAGTGAGCAGTTCTTC. It codes for CASSLAGGASEQFF. The chain couples TRBV7-3 to TRBJ2-1; TRBD2 matches 9 bases. V shed 3 bases, J shed 9 bases, and the junction held 6 bases outside the gene matches. This CDR3 region has 14 residues. Germline V gene data show CDR1 as SGHTA and CDR2 as FQGTGA.

The rearrangement joins TRBV6-2 or TRBV6-3 to TRBJ2-1, with TRBD1 as a possible D gene (5 bases). Looked up from germline, CDR1 is MNHEY and CDR2 is SVGEGT. With 0 bases removed from V and 6 bases from J, the gap between germline ends came to 9 bases. CDR3 length: 14 amino acids. The CDR3: CASSYSKGRNEQFF. The CDR3 DNA is TGTGCCAGCAGTTACTCGAAGGGGCGCAATGAGCAGTTCTTC.

A single count supports this clonotype. This could be a read error, since a much larger clone is one nucleotide away. This sequence joins TRBV10-3 and TRBJ2-7, with D possibly being TRBD1 or TRBD2 (5 bases each). The CDR3 has 14 amino acids. Trimming left V 3 bases short and J 3 bases short, with 12 bases between. Germline values: CDR1 ENHRY, CDR2 SYGVKD. In DNA form, the CDR3 reads TGTGCCATCAGTGAAGGGCAGGGAGACTACGAGCAGTACTTC. It codes for CAISEGQGDYEQYF.

This clonotype was seen more than once but under ten times. V and J are TRBV10-3 and TRBJ2-7; D remains unclear. This CDR3 is built from 11 residues. CDR1 and CDR2 from the germline V gene are ENHRY and SYGVKD. Trimming left V 6 bases short and J 3 bases short, with 6 bases between. The CDR3 DNA reads TGTGCCATCAGGGTCGGCTACGAGCAGTACGTC. Protein: CAIRVGYEQYV.

The table lists this clonotype with many counts. The chain couples TRBV7-2 to TRBJ1-4; D unresolved. Trimming cost V 5 bases and J 5 bases, with 9 bases left between them. Germline assignment: CDR1 SGHTA and CDR2 FQGNSA. This CDR3 contains 13 residues. In DNA, the CDR3 is TGTGCCAGCAGCAGGGCTATCAATGAAAAACTGTTTTTT. Protein product: CASSRAINEKLFF.

This clonotype was observed a few times. The V gene is TRBV7-2, the J gene TRBJ2-2; 8 nucleotides align to TRBD1. The J segment lost 3 bases and the V segment lost 5 bases, leaving 8 bases of the junction unmatched. The CDR3 covers 16 residues. Germline lookup yields CDR1 SGHTA and CDR2 FQGNSA. The CDR3 loop reads CASSILRTGYTGELFF. The CDR3 DNA reads TGTGCCAGCAGCATCCTCCGGACAGGGTACACCGGGGAGCTGTTTTTT. Filled out from reference TRBV7-2 and TRBJ2-2, the complete variable domain reads GAGVSQSPSNKVTEKGKDVELRCDPISGHTALYWYRQSLGQGLEFLIYFQGNSAPDKSGLPSDRFSAERTGGSVSTLTIQRTQQEDSAVYLCASSILRTGYTGELFFGEGSRLTVL.

This chain's CDR3 is CASSPSAGRPDADTQYF. Written as DNA, the CDR3 is TGTGCCAGCAGTCCCAGTGCCGGCAGGCCAGACGCAGATACGCAGTATTTT. The V call is TRBV6-2 or TRBV6-3, the J call TRBJ2-3, with D unclear. Germline CDR1 MNHEY, CDR2 SVGEGT. The CDR3 runs 17 residues. Trimming took off 5 bases at V and 4 bases at J, with 22 bases between the two ends.

The table lists this clonotype with a few counts. The V and J genes are TRBV7-6 and TRBJ1-1, with D perhaps matching TRBD1 (6 bases). This CDR3 is 15 amino acids long. The germline CDR1 and CDR2 sequences are SGHVS and FNYEAQ. The V end lost 5 bases, the J end lost 5 bases, and 18 bases lay between the germline ends. CDR3 sequence (DNA): TGTGCCAGCAGCGTCGGAGAGGGGAGGGGGACTGAAGCTTTCTTT. Its protein product is CASSVGEGRGTEAFF.

This clonotype has only a few counts. The chain has TRBV5-1 and TRBJ2-7; 9 bases map to TRBD1. The CDR3 is 15 residues long. CDR1 and CDR2 from the germline V gene are SGHRS and YFSETQ. Trimming took 0 bases from V and 5 from J; bases not matched to a gene: 6. This chain's CDR3 is CASSLVGQGKHEQYF. In DNA, the CDR3 is TGCGCCAGCAGCTTGGTCGGACAGGGGAAGCACGAGCAGTACTTC.

The gene calls are TRBV14 and TRBJ2-7; D remains unclear. Germline V gene lookup returns CDR1 SGHDN and CDR2 FVKESK. V was shortened by 3 bases and J by 3 bases, with 6 bases between the two germline ends. CDR3 length equals 12 residues. In DNA, the CDR3 is TGTGCCAGCAGCCAGCTCCACTACGAGCAGTACTTC. It specifies CASSQLHYEQYF.